This TCR beta chain originates from a study of blood T cell repertoires in COVID-19. Study-level background: Samples came from the United States, Italy and Spain, spanning acute and convalescent COVID-19.

Germline CDR1 and CDR2: LGHNA and YSLEER. Trimming removed 4 bases from V and 0 bases from J; junction bases left unmatched: 14. CDR3 size: 18 residues. Using immunoSEQ multiplex PCR, the repertoire was profiled, and TCRdb retains in-frame clones only, with some absent. This sample has around 140,000 clones; 85% to 90% occur once, and the top ten carry 13%. The count of this clone is one. Seattle enrolled patients during active infection and tracked them longitudinally. This receptor was identified in a man younger than 35 with COVID-19, enrolled during active disease. The chain recombines TRBV4-3 with TRBJ1-1, with TRBD1 identical over 7 bases. The sequencing sample was made of peripheral blood. The CDR3 sequence: CASSLTSWTGQMNTEAFF. CDR3 nucleotides: TGCGCCAGCAGCCTTACCTCTTGGACGGGACAGATGAACACTGAAGCTTTCTTT.